This is a list of T cell receptor beta chains from one sample in a study of molecular identifiers for immune sequencing clone quantification. MiXCR was run by TCRdb on the PCR reads, yielding one entry per CDR3 protein. The sample has around 300,000 distinct CDR3 sequences; about 23% are singletons. The specimen sequenced was naive CD8+ T cells from blood, with Jurkat cell RNA spiked in. The receptor set was obtained from a human donor in good health. Some libraries in this study had Jurkat cell RNA spiked in. Both conserved end residues are part of each CDR3. The D gene is left open where the match is weak. Clone size is stated in some rows and not others, as once, few, many or a class when expanded.

>15|TRBD2|TRBJ2-5|TRBV13|few
TGTGCCAGCAGCCCCCCTAGCGGGGACCAAGAGACCCAGTACTTC
CASSPPSGDQETQYF
>14|TRBD2|TRBJ2-7|TRBV29-1|many
TGCAGCGTTGAAGCGGGACTAGCGGGAGGGAGGCAGTACTTC
CSVEAGLAGGRQYF
>15|TRBD2|TRBJ2-7|TRBV4-1|.
TGCGCCAGCAGCCAAGTACCCGGGGGGACGTGGGAGCAGTACTTC
CASSQVPGGTWEQYF
>14|.|TRBJ2-7|TRBV28|many
TGTGCCAGCAGCCGTACAGGGATCTCCTACGAGCAGTACTTC
CASSRTGISYEQYF
>15|.|TRBJ2-5|TRBV20-1|few
TGCAGTGCTAGAGGGTCCCGGGACCCAAGAACGGCCCAGTACTTC
CSARGSRDPRTAQYF
>15|.|TRBJ2-3|TRBV20-1|many
TGCAGTGCTAGAGATGAGGCAGCCTACACAGATACGCAGTATTTT
CSARDEAAYTDTQYF
>13|.|TRBJ2-2|TRBV27|many
TGTGCCAGCGCTGGGGAGAACACCGGGGAGCTGTTTTTT
CASAGENTGELFF
>19|TRBD2|TRBJ2-3|TRBV7-9|few
TGTGCCAGCAGCCGGCGTGGGGCTAGCGGGAGCACGGTCACAGATACGCAGTATTTT
CASSRRGASGSTVTDTQYF
>11|.|TRBJ2-1|TRBV12-3/TRBV12-4|few
TGTGCCAGCAGTTTCGGGGATGAGCAGTTCTTC
CASSFGDEQFF
>17|TRBD2|TRBJ2-3|TRBV5-1|many
TGCGCCAGCAGCTTGATGGAGGCGGGAGGGCCGACAGATACGCAGTATTTT
CASSLMEAGGPTDTQYF
>14|.|TRBJ2-5|TRBV23-1|many
TGCCCCCTTGGGTCCGGCGGGGCCCAAGAGACCCAGTACTTC
CPLGSGGAQETQYF
>16|.|TRBJ1-1|TRBV2|.
TGTGCCAGCACAGACGCCAGGCGGGAATGGGACACTGAAGCTTTCTTT
CASTDARREWDTEAFF
>13|.|TRBJ1-1|TRBV7-9|many
TGTGCCAGCAGCCCAAGGACAGTCACTGAAGCTTTCTTT
CASSPRTVTEAFF
>16|TRBD2|TRBJ2-7|TRBV7-9|few
TGTGCCAGCAGCTTGACTATGGATAGCGGGGGTCTCGAGCAGTACTTC
CASSLTMDSGGLEQYF
>15|.|TRBJ2-1|TRBV6-5|.
TGTGCCAGCAGGATCGAGGCAAGCTCCTACAATGAGCAGTTCTTC
CASRIEASSYNEQFF
>15|TRBD1|TRBJ2-7|TRBV30|few
TGTGCCTGGAGCTCGGGACAGGGGAAACACTACGAGCAGTACTTC
CAWSSGQGKHYEQYF
>13|.|TRBJ2-2|TRBV7-3|.
TGTGCCAGCAGCGTCACACACACCGGGGGGCTGTTTTTT
CASSVTHTGGLFF